This T cell receptor beta chain stems from a study of Ad26.COV2.S vaccination and SARS-CoV-2 variants. The treatment: 19 received Ad26.COV2.S at low or high dose, single or two shots; about 5 received placebo; per-sample allocation not given. The samples date from day 63 after the first vaccine or placebo injection. Donation was by an adult aged 18-55 years who was in Boston. Points on this clone: Other nucleotide sequences in the sample specify the same CDR3.

Clones were sequenced by immunoSEQ multiplex PCR, and TCRdb holds only the in-frame ones, with some missing. The data hold 400,000 to 500,000 clones, with about 88% observed a single time. After removal of 0 bases from V and 2 bases from J, the junction contained 4 bases not matched to a gene. The CDR3 length is 16 residues. CDR1 and CDR2 (germline): LNHDA, SQIVND (reference sequence). The sequence was obtained from a person aged 18-60 years who received the Ad26.COV2.S COVID-19 vaccine or a placebo. This chain joins TRBV19 and TRBJ2-3, with 8 bases that match TRBD2. Source: peripheral blood, taken in a trial of Ad26.COV2.S vaccine versus placebo. DNA of the CDR3: TGTGCCAGTAGTATAGACCGGGAGGGAATCACAGATACGCAGTATTTT. Translation: CASSIDREGITDTQYF.